This T cell receptor beta chain was found in a study of cytomegalovirus exposure and HLA in healthy donors. This clone has more than one count but fewer than ten. Its cognate antigen is unknown. Whole-study results and caveats: In a later analysis, V- and J-gene trimming of beta chains associated with a DCLRE1C missense variant, replicated independently. According to reports, the classifier identified cytomegalovirus status with high specificity and sensitivity.

60 Vbeta and 13 Jbeta primers were used in PCR. As handled by the study authors: An analysis performed later counted about 80 million unique TCR beta chains (roughly 10 million of them shared). Libraries were prepared by immunoSEQ multiplex PCR; TCRdb keeps only in-frame clonotypes and omits some of them. That table gives V, J and clone size, and the DNA gave D and trimming. The data show around 200,000 clones, over 65% seen once. Each donor was nominally healthy when sampled (though unrecorded immune exposures were likely). Sequencing was done on a sample of PBMCs. The sequence derives from a woman aged 45-65 years in good health and CMV-seropositive.

The CDR3 bases are TGTGCCAGCAGTTTTGGGGGACAGGCGGGTCAGCCCCAGCATTTT. Protein sequence: CASSFGGQAGQPQHF. This sequence joins TRBV28 and TRBJ1-5, with 8 bases lining up with TRBD1. CDR1 MDHEN and CDR2 SYDVKM come from the germline V gene. The CDR3 covers 15 residues. V lost 3 bases and J lost 6; bases outside the gene matches: 7.